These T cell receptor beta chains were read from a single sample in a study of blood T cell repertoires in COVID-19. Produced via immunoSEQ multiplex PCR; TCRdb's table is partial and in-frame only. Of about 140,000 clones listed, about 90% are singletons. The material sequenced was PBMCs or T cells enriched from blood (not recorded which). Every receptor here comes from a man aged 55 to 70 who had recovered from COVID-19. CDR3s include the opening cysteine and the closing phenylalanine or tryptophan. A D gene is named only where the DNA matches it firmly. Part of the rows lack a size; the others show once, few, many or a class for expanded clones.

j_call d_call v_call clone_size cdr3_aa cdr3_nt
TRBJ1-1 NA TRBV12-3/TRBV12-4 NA CASSLFPTGEAFF TGTGCCAGCAGTTTGTTCCCGACAGGAGAAGCTTTCTTT
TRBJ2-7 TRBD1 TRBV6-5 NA CASRLSPGQVSEQYF TGTGCCAGCAGGCTATCTCCGGGACAGGTTAGCGAGCAGTACTTC
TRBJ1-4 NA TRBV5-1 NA CASSLAPQGNEKLFF TGCGCCAGCAGCTTGGCACCCCAGGGGAATGAAAAACTGTTTTTT
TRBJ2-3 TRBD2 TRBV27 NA CASSPILAGFTDTQYF TGTGCCAGCAGTCCGATTTTAGCGGGCTTCACAGATACGCAGTATTTT
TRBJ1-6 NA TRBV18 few CASSPTRRSYNSPLHF TGTGCCAGCTCACCGACTCGGAGATCCTATAATTCACCCCTCCACTTT
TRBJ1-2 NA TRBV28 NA CASSPPGTTQSGYTF TGTGCCAGCAGCCCTCCCGGGACAACGCAATCCGGCTACACCTTC
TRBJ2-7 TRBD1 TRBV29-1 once CSVEGEGQGRYEQYF TGCAGCGTTGAAGGGGAGGGACAGGGTCGGTACGAGCAGTACTTC
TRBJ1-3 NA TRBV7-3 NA CASSLTNTGGGNTIYF TGTGCCAGCAGCTTAACTAACACAGGTGGAGGAAACACCATATATTTT
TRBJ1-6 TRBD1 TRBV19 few CASSGGTGRNSPLHF TGTGCCAGTAGTGGCGGGACAGGGAGAAATTCACCCCTCCACTTT
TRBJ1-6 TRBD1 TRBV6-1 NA CASRLTGGSPLHF TGTGCCAGCAGGCTGACAGGGGGTTCACCCCTCCACTTT
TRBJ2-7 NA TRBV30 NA CAWMEGTVYEQYF TGTGCCTGGATGGAGGGGACAGTCTACGAGCAGTACTTC
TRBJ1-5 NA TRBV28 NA CASSFPTYNQPQHF TGTGCCAGCAGTTTTCCCACTTACAATCAGCCCCAGCATTTT
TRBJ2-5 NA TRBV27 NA CASSLFAYQGQETQYF TGTGCCAGCAGTTTATTCGCTTACCAGGGCCAAGAGACCCAGTACTTC